The 7 T cell receptor beta chains in this list originate from one sample, sequenced in a study of CD8 T cells in Susac syndrome. RNA in amounts of roughly 0.5 to 1 ug was reverse transcribed with random hexamers. TCRdb used MiXCR to reprocess the immunoSEQ multiplex PCR reads, holding one entry per CDR3 protein. The table has about 240,000 distinct CDR3 sequences, about 96% seen once; the top ten hold about 0.095%. Input material: CD4+ T cells from PBMCs. The receptors come from a human donor with Susac syndrome.

The chain employs TRBV7-2 and TRBJ2-3; TRBD2 matches 8 bases. CDR3 length: 14 amino acids. CDR1 SGHTA and CDR2 FQGNSA come from the germline V gene. The ends lost 5 bases at V and 6 bases at J; junction bases unmatched: 7. For the CDR3, the DNA is TGTGCCAGCAGCCCATGGCGGGAGGCGGATACGCAGTATTTT. Translation gives CASSPWREADTQYF. The full variable domain, with the rest looked up from reference TRBV7-2 and TRBJ2-3, is GAGVSQSPSNKVTEKGKDVELRCDPISGHTALYWYRQSLGQGLEFLIYFQGNSAPDKSGLPSDRFSAERTGGSVSTLTIQRTQQEDSAVYLCASSPWREADTQYFGPGTRLTVL.

This chain links TRBV20-1 with TRBJ2-7, with 10 bases matching TRBD2. The germline V gene encodes CDR1 DFQATT and CDR2 SNEGSKA (reference sequence). V was clipped by 1 base and J by 3 bases; unmatched bases: 3. The CDR3 is 14 amino acids. In DNA form, the CDR3 reads TGCAGTGCTAGAGGGACTAGCGGATTCTACGAGCAGTACTTC. It is translated as CSARGTSGFYEQYF.

The J gene is TRBJ1-1, the V gene TRBV20-1; no reliable D call. The germline V gene has CDR1 DFQATT and CDR2 SNEGSKA (reference sequence). V lost 1 base and J lost 0, with 6 bases in between. CDR3 length: 13 residues. The CDR3, as DNA: TGCAGTGCTAGAGGGGTGATGAACACTGAAGCTTTCTTT. Its translation is CSARGVMNTEAFF.

The V gene is TRBV29-1, the J gene TRBJ2-4; TRBD1 aligns across 9 bases. Germline loops: CDR1 SQVTM, CDR2 ANQGSEA. V lost 6 bases to trimming and J lost 8 bases; unmatched junction nucleotides: 8. CDR3 length: 13 amino acids. CDR3 loop: CSVLLTGGDIQYF. In nucleotides, the CDR3 is TGCAGCGTCCTCCTGACAGGGGGGGACATTCAGTACTTC.

The V call is TRBV18, the J call TRBJ1-1, with D tentatively TRBD1 (5 bases). Between the trimmed V and J ends, which lost 6 bases and 3 bases, there was a span of 11 bases. The CDR3 is 13 amino acids. Germline-derived CDR1 and CDR2 are KGHSH and LQKENI. DNA for the CDR3: TGTGCCAGCTCCCGCCTGGGGGACACTGAAGCTTTCTTT. Protein product: CASSRLGDTEAFF.

The chain combines TRBV12-3 or TRBV12-4 with TRBJ2-7; TRBD1 matches 8 bases. The CDR3 has 14 amino acids. The J segment lost 3 bases and the V segment lost 5 bases, leaving 6 bases of the junction unmatched. CDR3 residues: CASSRDRTFYEQYF. DNA for the CDR3: TGTGCCAGCAGTCGGGACAGGACATTCTACGAGCAGTACTTC.

This chain links TRBV5-4 with TRBJ2-3; D ambiguous. The V end lost 4 bases, the J end lost 5 bases, and 11 bases lay between the germline ends. Germline CDR1 SGHNT, CDR2 YYREEE (reference sequence). This CDR3 is 13 amino acids long. Written as DNA, the CDR3 is TGTGCCAGCAGCCCGGTTAGGGTAGATACGCAGTATTTT. Amino acids: CASSPVRVDTQYF.